This T cell receptor beta chain appears in the sequencing data of a study of Graves' ophthalmopathy and Graves' hyperthyroidism (dated by TCRdb to the late 2010s). For the study in its entirety: Peripheral blood samples were taken at the time of initial diagnosis, before any treatment was given. The study used signatures of the TCR beta repertoire to tell Graves' ophthalmopathy apart from Graves' hyperthyroidism and to predict which patients would progress to ophthalmopathy. In total, approximately 130 blood samples were TCR-sequenced: 40 to 45 ophthalmopathy, approximately 80 hyperthyroidism and roughly 17 hyperthyroidism-to-ophthalmopathy patients. To explore V-J signatures distinguishing ophthalmopathy from hyperthyroidism, a discovery set of more than 95 patients (43 ophthalmopathy, over 55 stable hyperthyroidism) was enrolled. An independent validation cohort comprised some 18 hyperthyroidism patients and over 15 patients who later progressed from hyperthyroidism to ophthalmopathy. In five or six hyperthyroidism patients, T-cell repertoires of thyroid tissue and blood were compared. After sampling, hyperthyroidism patients received methimazole starting at 30 mg daily, and ophthalmopathy patients received high-dose intravenous methylprednisolone.

Ophthalmopathy patients were characterized by moderately to severely active disease, a Clinical Activity Score of at least 3, a NOSPECS grade of at least 4, and a disease duration under 3 months. Anyone with other autoimmune diseases, uncontrolled infections, pregnancy or lactation was excluded from the study. Clinical symptoms, serum thyroxine, TRAb, thyroid ultrasound and orbital computed tomography were used for diagnosis. Using Ficoll-Paque density gradient centrifugation, PBMCs were isolated from less than 11 ml of fresh peripheral blood. Total RNA was extracted using Trizol reagent, and RNA quality was checked on an Agilent 2100 Bioanalyzer. For repertoire sequencing, TCR beta CDR3 regions were amplified from RNA transcripts. A first-round RT-PCR used HTBI primers with the Qiagen OneStep RT-PCR kit, followed by a second-round multiplex PCR, size selection and purification. Libraries were sequenced paired-end with 100 bp reads on an Illumina HiSeq2000. The published analysis was carried out like this. SOAPnuke was used to process the reads, throwing out any read that had adapters, had uncalled bases, had a mean Phred below 15, or lacked an exact constant-primer or identifier match. COPE v1.2.5 was used to merge the high-quality paired reads. Clonotypes were defined as unique nucleotide sequences and were aligned to IMGT TRB V, D and J references using MiTCR v1.1. The analysis was limited to V-J combinations with a frequency above 0.0001, which together covered roughly 99% of the repertoires. For each V-J combination, a TCR clonal expansion and chaos score was defined as the ratio of F50 clonal expansion to chaos observed in the TCRdist matrix. Welch's t-statistics and random forest were used to narrow the features down to 10 to 15 V-J combinations, which were then fed into a naive Bayes classifier. Thyroid-blood repertoire similarity was quantified with the Morisita-Horn index. Clones were called with MiXCR by TCRdb after fastp trimmed the public reads at Q25, and only in-frame beta chains were retained. For every CDR3 protein sequence, its rows merge into one entry that carries the most common genes and DNA. The V and J calls, along with clone size, are taken from TCRdb and not from the paper's own processing. In this sample the table shows around 660,000 distinct CDR3 sequences, roughly 41% of which occur a single time. The ten biggest clones cover around 3.3% of the sample.

The paper's findings and limits, for the study overall: No statistical method was used to predetermine the sample size, and group allocation was not hidden from the investigators. Most expanded thyroid clonotypes with frequency above 0.001 were also detected in blood, suggesting blood repertoires may reflect the thyroid immune response. In validation, the model predicted ophthalmopathy progression with about 71% sensitivity and roughly 78% specificity; about a dozen predicted patients were CT-confirmed with GO in a median of around 6 months. In cross-validation, the 13-signature model distinguished ophthalmopathy from stable hyperthyroidism with 85% to 90% sensitivity and around 82% specificity, and in the test set the corresponding values were roughly 80% and 76%.

The CDR3 goes from the cysteine to the phenylalanine over 14 residues. The read is trimmed to its CDR3 DNA, 42 bases read in frame from base 1. Here V drops 6 bases and J drops 7 bases, and the junction holds 7 bases not matched to any gene. This clonotype was seen repeatedly, ten times or more. The antigen it binds to is not known. Base-call qualities are not available, and no considerably larger clone is one nucleotide away. The material sequenced was peripheral blood. The source is an adult man with Graves' ophthalmopathy. This chain is built from TRBV12-3 or TRBV12-4 and TRBJ1-4, and 8 junctional nucleotides match TRBD1. The DNA sequence is TGTGCCAGCAGGCCGGGACAGGAGGGTGAAAAACTGTTTTTT. This is translated as CASRPGQEGEKLFF.